Below, one T cell receptor beta chain is given with its context. Its cognate antigen is unknown. These data come from a study of beta chain features in type 1 diabetes. Study-wide background: Age, gender, cell numbers and subset yield matched between patients and controls. Researchers looked at some 99 million sorted cells across all samples. The study's findings and limits: A greater similarity of naive, central memory and Treg TCRB repertoires was seen among patients than among healthy donors. Among patients with Type 1 diabetes, TCRB CDR3s were moderately but significantly shorter in every one of the four CD4+ subsets.

Sequenced material consisted of expressed TCRB transcripts (all of the isolated RNA was reverse transcribed). Libraries were prepared by immunoSEQ multiplex PCR; TCRdb keeps only in-frame clonotypes and omits some of them. The profile covers approximately 150,000 clones, with roughly 60% appearing a single time and around 0.08% taken by the ten largest. This CDR3 has 15 residues. Germline V gives CDR1 LGHNA, CDR2 YSLEER. V was pared by 1 base and J by 0 bases, with 8 bases between. It was one heparinised blood draw, averaging approximately 100 mL, that each donor gave. Sequences were obtained from naive CD4+ T cells from blood. The chain links TRBV4-3 to TRBJ2-3, with D possibly matching TRBD1 (5 bases). The sequence came from a man aged 30-40 years with type 1 diabetes. The CDR3 loop is CASSQGGLSTDTQYF. DNA for the CDR3: TGCGCCAGCAGCCAAGGGGGCCTTAGCACAGATACGCAGTATTTT.